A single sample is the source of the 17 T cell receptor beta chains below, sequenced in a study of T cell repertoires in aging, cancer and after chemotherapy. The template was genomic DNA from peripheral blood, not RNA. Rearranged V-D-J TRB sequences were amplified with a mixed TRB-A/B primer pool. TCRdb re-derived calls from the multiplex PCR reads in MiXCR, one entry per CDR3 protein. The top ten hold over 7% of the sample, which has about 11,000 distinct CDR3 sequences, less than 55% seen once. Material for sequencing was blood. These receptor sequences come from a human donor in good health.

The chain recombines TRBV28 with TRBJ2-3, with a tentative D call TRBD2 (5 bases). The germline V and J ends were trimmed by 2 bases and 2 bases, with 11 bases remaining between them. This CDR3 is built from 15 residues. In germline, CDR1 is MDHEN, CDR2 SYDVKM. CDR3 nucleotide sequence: TGTGCCAGCAGTTTAGTAGCGATGAACACAGATACGCAGTATTTT. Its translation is CASSLVAMNTDTQYF.

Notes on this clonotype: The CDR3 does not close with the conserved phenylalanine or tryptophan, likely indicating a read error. CDR3 in DNA: TGTGCCAGCAGTTACAGGGGCGAGCAGTACCTC. This gives the protein CASSYRGEQYL. The genes are TRBV6-5 and TRBJ2-7; D may be TRBD1 (5 bases). Trimming took off 2 bases at V and 6 bases at J, with 5 bases between the two ends. The CDR3 spans 11 residues. From germline, CDR1 is MNHEY and CDR2 SVGAGI.

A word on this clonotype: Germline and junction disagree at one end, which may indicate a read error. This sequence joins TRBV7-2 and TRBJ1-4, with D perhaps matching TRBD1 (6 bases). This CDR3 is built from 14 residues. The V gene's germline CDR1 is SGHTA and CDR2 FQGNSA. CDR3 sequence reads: CASSGQLPNERLFF. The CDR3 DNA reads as TGTGCCAGCAGCGGACAGTTACCTAATGAAAGACTGTTTTTT.

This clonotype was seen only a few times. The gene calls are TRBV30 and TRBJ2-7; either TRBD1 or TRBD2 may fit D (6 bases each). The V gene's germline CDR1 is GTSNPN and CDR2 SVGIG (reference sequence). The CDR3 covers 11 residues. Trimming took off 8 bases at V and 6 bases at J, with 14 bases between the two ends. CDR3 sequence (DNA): TGTGCCCAATGGAGGGGGACCGAGCAGTACTTC. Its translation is CAQWRGTEQYF. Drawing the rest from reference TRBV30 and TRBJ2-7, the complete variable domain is SQTIHQWPATLVQPVGSPLSLECTVEGTSNPNLYWYRQAAGRGLQLLFYSVGIGQISSEVPQNLSASRPQDRQFILSSKKLLLSDSGFYLCAQWRGTEQYFGPGTRLTVT.

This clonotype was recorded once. CDR3 DNA: TGTGCCAGCAGTTCGGACCTGGATCAGCCCCAGCATTTT. Its protein product is CASSSDLDQPQHF. The gene calls are TRBV27 and TRBJ1-5, with D unclear. The V and J ends lost 4 bases and 5 bases respectively, with 9 bases between them. CDR3 length: 13 residues. Germline V gene data show CDR1 as MNHEY and CDR2 as SMNVEV (reference sequence).

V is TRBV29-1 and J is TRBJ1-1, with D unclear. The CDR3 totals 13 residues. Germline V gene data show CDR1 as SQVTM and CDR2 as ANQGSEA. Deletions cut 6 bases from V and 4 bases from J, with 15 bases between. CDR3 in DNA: TGCAGCGTAGCCGCTTCGGTGAGCACTGAAGCTTTCTTT. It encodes CSVAASVSTEAFF.

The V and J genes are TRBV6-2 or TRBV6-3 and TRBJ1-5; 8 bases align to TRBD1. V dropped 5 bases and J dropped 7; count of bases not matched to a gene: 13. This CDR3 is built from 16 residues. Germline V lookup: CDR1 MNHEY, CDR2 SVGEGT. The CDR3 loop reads CASSEVGRGRGQPQHF. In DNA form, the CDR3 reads TGTGCCAGCAGTGAAGTAGGCAGGGGGCGAGGGCAGCCCCAGCATTTT.

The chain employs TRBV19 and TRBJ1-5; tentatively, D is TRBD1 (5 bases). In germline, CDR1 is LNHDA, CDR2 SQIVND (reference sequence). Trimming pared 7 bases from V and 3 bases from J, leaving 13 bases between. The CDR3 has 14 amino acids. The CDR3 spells CASKVQASNQPQHF. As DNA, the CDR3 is TGTGCCAGTAAGGTACAGGCCTCCAATCAGCCCCAGCATTTT.

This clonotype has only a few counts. CDR3 in amino acids: CASSTNGQGGKAFF. The CDR3, as DNA: TGTGCCAGCAGTACTAATGGACAGGGTGGAAAAGCTTTCTTT. The rearrangement uses TRBV6-5 and TRBJ1-1, with TRBD1 identical over 8 bases. The CDR3 has 14 residues. J was trimmed by 9 bases and V by 5 bases; bases with no gene match: 11. Germline lookup yields CDR1 MNHEY and CDR2 SVGAGI.

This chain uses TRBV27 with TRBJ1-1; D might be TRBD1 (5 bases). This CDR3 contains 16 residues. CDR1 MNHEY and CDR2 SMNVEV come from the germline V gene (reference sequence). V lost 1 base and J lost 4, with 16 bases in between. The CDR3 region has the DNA TGTGCCAGCAGTTTATTAGGGAGTTTAGGGGCCACTGAAGCTTTCTTT. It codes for CASSLLGSLGATEAFF.

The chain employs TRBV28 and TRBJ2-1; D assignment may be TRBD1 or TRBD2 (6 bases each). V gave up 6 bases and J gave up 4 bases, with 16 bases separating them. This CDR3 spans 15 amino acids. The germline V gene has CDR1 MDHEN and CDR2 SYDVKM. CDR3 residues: CASRSAGGLYNEQFF. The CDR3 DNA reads TGTGCCAGCAGGTCAGCCGGGGGCCTTTACAATGAGCAGTTCTTC.

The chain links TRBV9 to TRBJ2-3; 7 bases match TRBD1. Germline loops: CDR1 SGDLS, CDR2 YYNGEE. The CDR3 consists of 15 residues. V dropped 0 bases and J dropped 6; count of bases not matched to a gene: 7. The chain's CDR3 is CASSVEGQKHDTQYF. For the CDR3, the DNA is TGTGCCAGCAGCGTAGAGGGACAGAAACACGATACGCAGTATTTT.

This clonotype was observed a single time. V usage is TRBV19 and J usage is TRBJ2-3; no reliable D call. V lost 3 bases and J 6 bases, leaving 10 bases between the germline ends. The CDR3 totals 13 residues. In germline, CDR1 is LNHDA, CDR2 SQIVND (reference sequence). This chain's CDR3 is CASSIVVSDTQYF. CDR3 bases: TGTGCCAGTAGTATCGTCGTTTCGGATACGCAGTATTTT.

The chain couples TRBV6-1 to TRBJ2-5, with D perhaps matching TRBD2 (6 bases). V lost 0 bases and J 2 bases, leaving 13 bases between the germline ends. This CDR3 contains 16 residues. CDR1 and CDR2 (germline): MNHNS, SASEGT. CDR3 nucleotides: TGTGCCAGCAGTGAAGCGCTGGGGGGAACACAAGAGACCCAGTACTTC. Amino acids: CASSEALGGTQETQYF.

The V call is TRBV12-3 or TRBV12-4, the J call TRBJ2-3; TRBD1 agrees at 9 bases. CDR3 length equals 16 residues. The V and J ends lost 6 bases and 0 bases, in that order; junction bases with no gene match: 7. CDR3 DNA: TGTGCCAGCAGGGCCGGGACAGGGTCTAGCACAGATACGCAGTATTTT. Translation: CASRAGTGSSTDTQYF.

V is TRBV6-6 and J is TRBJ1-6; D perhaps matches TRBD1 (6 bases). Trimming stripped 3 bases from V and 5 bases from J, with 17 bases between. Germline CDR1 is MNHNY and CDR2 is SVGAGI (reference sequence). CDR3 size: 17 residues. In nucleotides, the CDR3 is TGTGCCAGCAGTTATATGTTTGCCGCAGGGGATAATTCACCCCTCCACTTT. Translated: CASSYMFAAGDNSPLHF.

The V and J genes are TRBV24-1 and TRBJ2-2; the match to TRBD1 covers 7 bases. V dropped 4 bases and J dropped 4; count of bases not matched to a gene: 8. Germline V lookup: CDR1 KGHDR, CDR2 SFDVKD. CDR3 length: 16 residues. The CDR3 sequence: CATSDNDRVGTGELFF. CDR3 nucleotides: TGTGCCACCAGTGACAATGACAGGGTAGGCACCGGGGAGCTGTTTTTT.